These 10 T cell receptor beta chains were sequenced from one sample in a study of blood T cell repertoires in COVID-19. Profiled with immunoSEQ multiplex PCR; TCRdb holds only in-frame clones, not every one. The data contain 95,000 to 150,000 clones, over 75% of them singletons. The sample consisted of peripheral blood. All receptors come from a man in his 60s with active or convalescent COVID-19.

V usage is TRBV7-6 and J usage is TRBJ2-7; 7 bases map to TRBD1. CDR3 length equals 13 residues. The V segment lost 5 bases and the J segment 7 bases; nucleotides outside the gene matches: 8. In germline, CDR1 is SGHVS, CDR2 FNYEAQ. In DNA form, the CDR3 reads TGTGCCAGCAGCGCCACAGGGGTAGGGGAGCAGTACTTC. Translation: CASSATGVGEQYF.

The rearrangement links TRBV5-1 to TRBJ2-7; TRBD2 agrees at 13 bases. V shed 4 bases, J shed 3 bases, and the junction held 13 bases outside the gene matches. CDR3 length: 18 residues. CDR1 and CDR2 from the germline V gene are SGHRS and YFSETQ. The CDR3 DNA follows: TGCGCCAGCAGCCAAAGGACAGGCGGGACTAGCGGGGTCTACGAGCAGTACTTC. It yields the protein CASSQRTGGTSGVYEQYF. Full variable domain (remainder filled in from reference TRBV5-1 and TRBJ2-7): KAGVTQTPRYLIKTRGQQVTLSCSPISGHRSVSWYQQTPGQGLQFLFEYFSETQRNKGNFPGRFSGRQFSNSRSEMNVSTLELGDSALYLCASSQRTGGTSGVYEQYFGPGTRLTVT.

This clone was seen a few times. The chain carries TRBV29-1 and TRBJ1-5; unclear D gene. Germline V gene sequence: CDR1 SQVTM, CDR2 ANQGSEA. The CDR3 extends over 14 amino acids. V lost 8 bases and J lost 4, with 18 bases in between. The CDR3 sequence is CSINLGGQNQPQHF. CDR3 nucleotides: TGCAGCATCAATCTCGGCGGTCAAAATCAGCCCCAGCATTTT. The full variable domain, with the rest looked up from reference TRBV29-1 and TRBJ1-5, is SAVISQKPSRDICQRGTSLTIQCQVDSQVTMMFWYRQQPGQSLTLIATANQGSEATYESGFVIDKFPISRPNLTFSTLTVSNMSPEDSSIYLCSINLGGQNQPQHFGDGTRLSIL.

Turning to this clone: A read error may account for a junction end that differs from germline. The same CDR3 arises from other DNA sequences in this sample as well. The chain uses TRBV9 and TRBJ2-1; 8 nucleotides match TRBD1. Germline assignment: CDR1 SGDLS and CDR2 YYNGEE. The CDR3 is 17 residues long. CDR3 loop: CASSVELGTGARNEQFF. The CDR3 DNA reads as TGTGCCAGCAGTGTAGAATTAGGGACAGGAGCACGCAATGAGCAGTTCTTC.

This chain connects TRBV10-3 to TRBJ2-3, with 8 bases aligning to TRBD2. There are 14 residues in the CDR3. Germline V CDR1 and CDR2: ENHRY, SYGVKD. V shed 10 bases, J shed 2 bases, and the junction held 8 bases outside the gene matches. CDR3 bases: TGTGCCACCCTATCGGGAGGGCCCACAGATACGCAGTATTTT. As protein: CATLSGGPTDTQYF.

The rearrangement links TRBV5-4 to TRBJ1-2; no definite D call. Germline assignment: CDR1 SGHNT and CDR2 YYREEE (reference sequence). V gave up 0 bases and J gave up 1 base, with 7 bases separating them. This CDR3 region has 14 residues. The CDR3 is CASSLEDNNYGYTF. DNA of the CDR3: TGTGCCAGCAGCTTGGAAGACAATAACTATGGCTACACCTTC.

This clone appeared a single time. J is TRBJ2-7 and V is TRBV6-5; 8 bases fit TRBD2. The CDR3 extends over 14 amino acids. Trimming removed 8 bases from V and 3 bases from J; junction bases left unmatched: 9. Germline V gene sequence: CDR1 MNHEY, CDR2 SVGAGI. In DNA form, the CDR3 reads TGTGCCAGCGCTCGGACTAGCTTTAACTACGAGCAGTACTTC. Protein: CASARTSFNYEQYF.

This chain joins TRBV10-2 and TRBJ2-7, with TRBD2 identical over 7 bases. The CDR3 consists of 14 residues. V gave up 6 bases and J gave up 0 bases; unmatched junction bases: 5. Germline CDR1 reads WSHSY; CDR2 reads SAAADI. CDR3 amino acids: CASRAGGSSYEQYF. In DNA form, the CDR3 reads TGCGCCAGCAGGGCCGGGGGGAGCTCCTACGAGCAGTACTTC.

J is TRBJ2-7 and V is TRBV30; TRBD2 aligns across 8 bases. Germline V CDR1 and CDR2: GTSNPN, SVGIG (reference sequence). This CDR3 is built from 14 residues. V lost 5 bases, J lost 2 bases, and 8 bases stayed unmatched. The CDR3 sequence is CAWRGGPTTYEQYF. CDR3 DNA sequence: TGTGCCTGGCGCGGGGGGCCGACTACCTACGAGCAGTACTTC.

In nucleotides, the CDR3 is TGTGCCAGCAGTTACGGACTAGCGGGAGGAGGAGAGACCCAGTACTTC. Translation: CASSYGLAGGGETQYF. This chain uses TRBV6-2 or TRBV6-3 with TRBJ2-5, with TRBD2 matching 14 bases. The V segment lost 2 bases and the J segment 4 bases; nucleotides outside the gene matches: 3. Germline V lookup: CDR1 MNHEY, CDR2 SVGEGT. There are 16 residues in the CDR3.